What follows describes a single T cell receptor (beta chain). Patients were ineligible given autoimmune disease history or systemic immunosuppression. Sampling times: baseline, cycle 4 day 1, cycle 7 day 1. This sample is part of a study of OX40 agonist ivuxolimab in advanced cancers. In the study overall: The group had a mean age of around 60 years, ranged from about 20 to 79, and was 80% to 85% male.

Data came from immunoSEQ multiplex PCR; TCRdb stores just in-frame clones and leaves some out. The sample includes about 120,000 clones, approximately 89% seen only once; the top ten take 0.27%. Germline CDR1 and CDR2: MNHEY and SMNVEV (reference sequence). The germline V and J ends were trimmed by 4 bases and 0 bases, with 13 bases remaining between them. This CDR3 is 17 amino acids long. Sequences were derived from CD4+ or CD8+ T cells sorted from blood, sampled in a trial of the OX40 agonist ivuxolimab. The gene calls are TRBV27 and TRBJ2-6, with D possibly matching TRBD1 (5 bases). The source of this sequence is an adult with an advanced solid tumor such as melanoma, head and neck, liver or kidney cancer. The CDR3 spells CASSWSGWYSGANVLTF. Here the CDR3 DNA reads TGTGCCAGCAGTTGGTCAGGGTGGTACTCTGGGGCCAACGTCCTGACTTTC. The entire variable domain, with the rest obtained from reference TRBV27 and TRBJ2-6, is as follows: EAQVTQNPRYLITVTGKKLTVTCSQNMNHEYMSWYRQDPGLGLRQIYYSMNVEVTDKGDVPEGYKVSRKEKRNFPLILESPSPNQTSLYFCASSWSGWYSGANVLTFGAGSRLTVL.